These 29 T cell receptor beta chains were sequenced from one sample in a study of low-dose radiotherapy and immunotherapy resistance in tumors. cDNA synthesis used a TRAV/TRBV-specific primer set for both chains. TCRs underwent 15 to 20 PCR cycles of amplification with a constant-region primer and V-primer adapter. MiXCR, applied by TCRdb to the reads, yields one record per CDR3 protein. The profile shows some 88,000 distinct CDR3 sequences, 9.4% of them singletons. Noted time point: before trial treatment. The starting material was PBMCs, obtained before treatment. Receptors were obtained from a male donor with prostate cancer.

This clonotype was picked up many times. CDR3 sequence (DNA): TGTGCCACCAGTGCCGGACTAGCCTCAAAAGAGACCCAGTACTTC. It encodes CATSAGLASKETQYF. This sequence joins TRBV24-1 and TRBJ2-5; TRBD2 matches 8 bases. Germline V lookup: CDR1 KGHDR, CDR2 SFDVKD. The CDR3 extends over 15 amino acids. V lost 5 bases and J lost 3; bases outside the gene matches: 7.

This clonotype was picked up many times. V usage is TRBV30 and J usage is TRBJ1-6; possibly TRBD1 for D (5 bases). The CDR3 runs 16 residues. Trimming pared 2 bases from V and 1 base from J, leaving 12 bases between. CDR1 is GTSNPN, CDR2 SVGIG, per germline (reference sequence). CDR3 coding DNA: TGTGCCTGGAGTAAAGGTCGGGGGTCCTATAATTCACCCCTCCACTTT. It encodes CAWSKGRGSYNSPLHF.

This clonotype was recorded many times. J is TRBJ2-1 and V is TRBV3-1, with D perhaps TRBD2 (5 bases). V lost 2 bases, J lost 2 bases, and 13 bases lay in between. From germline, CDR1 is LGHDT and CDR2 YNNKEL (reference sequence). CDR3 length: 16 residues. The CDR3 sequence: CASSQRPGGTYNEQFF. For the CDR3, the DNA is TGTGCCAGCAGCCAAAGGCCAGGAGGAACCTACAATGAGCAGTTCTTC.

This clonotype was found many times. V is TRBV20-1 and J is TRBJ1-1; 8 bases are shared with TRBD1. Germline trimming cut 5 bases from V and 0 bases from J; bases unmatched to any gene: 23. Germline V CDR1 and CDR2: DFQATT, SNEGSKA (reference sequence). The CDR3 length is 20 residues. The CDR3 reads CSAGRPDRDSRTNMNTEAFF. CDR3 in DNA: TGCAGTGCTGGACGACCGGACAGGGATTCACGAACTAACATGAACACTGAAGCTTTCTTT.

This clonotype appeared many times. This chain connects TRBV28 to TRBJ2-7, with D unclear. Trimming removed 7 bases at V and 2 bases at J, with 12 bases between. Germline lookup yields CDR1 MDHEN and CDR2 SYDVKM. The length of the CDR3 is 13 residues. CDR3 DNA sequence: TGTGCCAGCACCCCTCTAAAGGCCTACGAGCAGTACTTC. Its translation is CASTPLKAYEQYF. The full variable domain, completed using reference TRBV28 and TRBJ2-7, is DVKVTQSSRYLVKRTGEKVFLECVQDMDHENMFWYRQDPGLGLRLIYFSYDVKMKEKGDIPEGYSVSREKKERFSLILESASTNQTSMYLCASTPLKAYEQYFGPGTRLTVT.

As to this clonotype: This likely traces to a read error, being one base from a far larger clone. The rearrangement links TRBV5-8 to TRBJ2-5; tentatively, D is TRBD2 (6 bases). CDR1 is SGHTS, CDR2 YDEGEE, per germline. CDR3 length: 15 residues. V shed 4 bases and J shed 4 bases, with 17 bases lying between them. The CDR3: CASSVAPGVGETQYF. The CDR3 DNA sequence: TGTGCCAGCAGCGTGGCTCCGGGAGTCGGAGAGACCCAGTACTTC.

The chain links TRBV28 to TRBJ2-7; D remains unclear. Germline CDR1 MDHEN, CDR2 SYDVKM. Deletions cut 7 bases from V and 3 bases from J, with 13 bases between. This CDR3 contains 13 residues. CDR3 sequence reads: CASTTGNNYEQYF. The CDR3 DNA follows: TGTGCCAGCACTACTGGGAATAACTACGAGCAGTACTTC.

At least ten counts were recorded for this clonotype. The chain carries TRBV19 and TRBJ2-7, with a weak D call TRBD2 (6 bases). CDR1 is LNHDA and CDR2 is SQIVND in the germline V gene (reference sequence). The CDR3 consists of 13 residues. The ends were cut back, 2 bases at V and 6 bases at J, with 11 bases in the middle. CDR3 nucleotide sequence: TGTGCCAGTAGTATAAGCGGGCCGTTCGAGCAGTACTTC. Amino acid sequence: CASSISGPFEQYF.

This clonotype was seen at least ten times. The chain carries TRBV5-6 and TRBJ2-5; D unresolved. With 3 bases removed from V and 5 bases from J, the gap between germline ends came to 8 bases. This CDR3 is 12 amino acids long. Germline values: CDR1 SGHDT, CDR2 YYEEEE. The CDR3 here is CASSSDRETQYF. The CDR3 bases are TGTGCCAGCAGCTCGGACCGGGAGACCCAGTACTTC.

The chain is built from TRBV20-1 and TRBJ1-3, with no clear D. Looked up from germline, CDR1 is DFQATT and CDR2 is SNEGSKA (reference sequence). V dropped 1 base and J dropped 0 bases, with 7 bases sitting between them. The CDR3 is 14 residues long. This CDR3 is CSARVESSGNTIYF. The CDR3 bases are TGCAGTGCTAGAGTAGAGAGCTCTGGAAACACCATATATTTT.

In its sample, this clonotype was seen many times. V is TRBV27 and J is TRBJ1-5, with D tentatively TRBD1 (6 bases). The V end was cut by 5 bases, the J end by 5 bases, with 16 bases between. The CDR3 runs 15 residues. The germline gives CDR1 MNHEY, CDR2 SMNVEV (reference sequence). The CDR3: CASSASGTRDQPQHF. CDR3 DNA sequence: TGTGCCAGCAGTGCATCCGGGACACGAGATCAGCCCCAGCATTTT.

This clonotype showed up many times. J is TRBJ2-1 and V is TRBV29-1, with 8 bases fitting TRBD2. V lost 3 bases and J lost 5; bases outside the gene matches: 9. The germline V gene encodes CDR1 SQVTM and CDR2 ANQGSEA. This CDR3 is 15 amino acids long. CDR3 DNA sequence: TGCAGCGTTGATAGATGGACTAGCAGCAACAATGAGCAGTTCTTC. The encoded protein is CSVDRWTSSNNEQFF.

The table lists this clonotype with many counts. This rearrangement joins TRBV6-6 to TRBJ2-7; perhaps TRBD1 as D (7 bases). Trimming left V 6 bases short and J 6 bases short, with 21 bases between. This CDR3 comprises 15 residues. From germline, CDR1 is MNHNY and CDR2 SVGAGI (reference sequence). The CDR3 protein is CASRRGGTVEGEQYF. As DNA, the CDR3 is TGTGCCAGCAGACGGGGCGGGACAGTAGAAGGCGAGCAGTACTTC.

In this sample, this clonotype turned up many times. The chain is built from TRBV12-3 or TRBV12-4 and TRBJ1-1; no definite D call. V was trimmed by 6 bases and J by 4 bases, leaving 15 bases between them. The CDR3 is 14 residues long. CDR3 in DNA: TGTGCCAGCAGACCCCCGCGGGTGGGCACTGAAGCTTTCTTT. Translating it yields CASRPPRVGTEAFF.

Concerning this clonotype: A read error is the likely source, as a far larger clone sits one nucleotide away. The chain recombines TRBV28 with TRBJ2-7, with D unclear. V lost 6 bases, J lost 7 bases, and 10 bases lay in between. Germline CDR1 reads MDHEN; CDR2 reads SYDVKM. This CDR3 has 11 residues. The CDR3 is CASRHINEQYF. The CDR3 bases are TGTGCCAGCAGGCATATCAATGAGCAGTACTTC.

This clonotype came up many times. The chain carries TRBV6-4 and TRBJ2-2, with 10 positions matching TRBD2. Trimming at V came to 2 bases and at J to 6 bases, leaving 6 bases not matched to a gene. Germline V gene lookup returns CDR1 MRHNA and CDR2 SNTAGT. This CDR3 has 16 amino acids. The CDR3 coding sequence is TGTGCCAGCAGTGACAGGAGCGGGAGGGCCGCCGGGGAGCTGTTTTTT. Translated, it gives CASSDRSGRAAGELFF.

This clonotype has a count of ten or more. The chain uses TRBV2 and TRBJ2-7, with 12 bases identical to TRBD2. The germline V gene encodes CDR1 SNHLY and CDR2 FYNNEI. J gave up 7 bases and V 11 bases, and 6 bases lay outside the gene matches. The CDR3 sequence is 12 residues long. The CDR3 DNA reads TGTGCCGGATGGACTAGCGGGATTGAGCAGTACTTC. Its protein is CAGWTSGIEQYF. Drawing the rest from reference TRBV2 and TRBJ2-7, the complete variable domain is EPEVTQTPSHQVTQMGQEVILRCVPISNHLYFYWYRQILGQKVEFLVSFYNNEISEKSEIFDDQFSVERPDGSNFTLKIRSTKLEDSAMYFCAGWTSGIEQYFGPGTRLTVT.

About this clonotype: This is likely an artifact of a read error, given a far larger clone one base away. V is TRBV14 and J is TRBJ2-3, with D unresolved. This CDR3 comprises 15 residues. V was trimmed by 7 bases and J by 4 bases, leaving 18 bases between them. The V gene's germline CDR1 is SGHDN and CDR2 FVKESK. As DNA, the CDR3 is TGTGCCAGCACCATTGGGCCGGCAATCGCAGATACGCAGTATTTT. The encoded protein is CASTIGPAIADTQYF.

This clonotype was observed a handful of times. The V call is TRBV12-3 or TRBV12-4, the J call TRBJ2-1, with TRBD2 matching 10 bases. V dropped 6 bases and J dropped 2; count of bases not matched to a gene: 4. The CDR3 is 15 amino acids. Here the CDR3 reads CASRPAGGAYNEQFF. CDR3 coding DNA: TGTGCCAGCAGGCCAGCGGGAGGGGCCTACAATGAGCAGTTCTTC.

This clonotype was detected many times. The chain uses TRBV30 and TRBJ2-2; tentative D call: TRBD1 (6 bases). V dropped 1 base and J dropped 6 bases, with 15 bases sitting between them. There are 15 residues in the CDR3. Per germline, CDR1 GTSNPN and CDR2 SVGIG (reference sequence). CDR3: CAWSGRGSGSGELFF. The CDR3 region has the DNA TGTGCCTGGAGTGGTAGGGGGAGCGGTTCCGGGGAGCTGTTTTTT.

V gene TRBV20-1 combines with J gene TRBJ2-7; D possibly corresponds to TRBD1 (6 bases). The V gene's germline CDR1 is DFQATT and CDR2 SNEGSKA (reference sequence). This CDR3 spans 14 amino acids. Trimming cost V 5 bases and J 3 bases, with 17 bases left between them. Written as DNA, the CDR3 is TGCAGTGCTCGGGACACGAGGGGGTTCTACGAGCAGTACTTC. It yields the protein CSARDTRGFYEQYF.

This clonotype was found many times. The chain couples TRBV7-9 to TRBJ2-2, with 8 positions matching TRBD2. The germline gives CDR1 SEHNR, CDR2 FQNEAQ (reference sequence). The CDR3 runs 20 residues. Germline trimming cut 0 bases from V and 1 base from J; bases unmatched to any gene: 13. For the CDR3, the DNA is TGTGCCAGCAGCTTAGCGGAAATAGCGGGACGGACGATGAACACCGGGGAGCTGTTTTTT. Amino acids: CASSLAEIAGRTMNTGELFF. Full variable domain (missing parts from reference TRBV7-9 and TRBJ2-2): DTGVSQNPRHKITKRGQNVTFRCDPISEHNRLYWYRQTLGQGPEFLTYFQNEAQLEKSRLLSDRFSAERPKGSFSTLEIQRTEQGDSAMYLCASSLAEIAGRTMNTGELFFGEGSRLTVL.

This clonotype was seen many times. V usage is TRBV30 and J usage is TRBJ2-7; possibly TRBD1 or TRBD2 for D (5 bases each). The CDR3 extends over 13 amino acids. Germline CDR1 reads GTSNPN; CDR2 reads SVGIG (reference sequence). With 2 bases removed from V and 6 bases from J, the gap between germline ends came to 14 bases. This CDR3 is CAWSIAGTGEQYF. The CDR3 DNA sequence: TGTGCCTGGAGTATTGCAGGGACCGGCGAGCAGTACTTC.

In its sample, this clonotype was seen a few times. The chain carries TRBV4-1 and TRBJ2-5; tentative D call: TRBD2 (6 bases). V gave up 1 base and J gave up 2 bases, with 14 bases separating them. Per germline, CDR1 MGHRA and CDR2 YSYEKL. The CDR3 covers 16 residues. The CDR3: CASSQGTLASQETQYF. Written as DNA, the CDR3 is TGCGCCAGCAGCCAAGGCACCCTAGCGAGTCAAGAGACCCAGTACTTC.

The sample holds many counts of this clonotype. The chain is built from TRBV7-9 and TRBJ1-3, with D perhaps matching TRBD1 (6 bases). Per germline, CDR1 SEHNR and CDR2 FQNEAQ (reference sequence). This CDR3 contains 17 residues. V lost 1 base to trimming and J lost 1 base, with 14 bases between them. The DNA of the CDR3 is TGTGCCAGCAGCTTAGGACTTACAGGGTATTCTGGAAACACCATATATTTT. Its translation: CASSLGLTGYSGNTIYF.

This clonotype has a count of ten or more. The chain carries TRBV20-1 and TRBJ2-7; maybe TRBD1 (6 bases). Germline CDR1 reads DFQATT; CDR2 reads SNEGSKA (reference sequence). V gave up 1 base and J gave up 2 bases, with 18 bases separating them. The CDR3 length is 16 residues. This CDR3 reads CSARAIDRWGPYEQYF. The CDR3 coding sequence is TGCAGTGCTAGAGCCATAGACAGGTGGGGGCCCTACGAGCAGTACTTC.

This clonotype was counted at least ten times. This chain joins TRBV20-1 and TRBJ2-1, with 8 nucleotides matching TRBD2. Germline CDR1 is DFQATT and CDR2 is SNEGSKA (reference sequence). V dropped 3 bases and J dropped 6; count of bases not matched to a gene: 7. This CDR3 contains 14 residues. Written as DNA, the CDR3 is TGCAGTGCTAGTAGCGGGATCTACCCCAATGAGCAGTTCTTC. Translated, it gives CSASSGIYPNEQFF.

Many counts were recorded for this clonotype. This rearrangement joins TRBV29-1 to TRBJ1-1, with D unclear. Deletions cut 4 bases from V and 5 bases from J, with 8 bases between. Germline CDR1 and CDR2: SQVTM and ANQGSEA. The CDR3 runs 11 residues. CDR3 protein: CSVGWTTEAFF. CDR3 in DNA: TGCAGCGTTGGTTGGACTACTGAAGCTTTCTTT.

This clonotype was seen at least ten times. This chain links TRBV29-1 with TRBJ1-4, with D perhaps matching TRBD1 (5 bases). V lost 6 bases and J lost 14, with 25 bases in between. Germline values: CDR1 SQVTM, CDR2 ANQGSEA. CDR3 length: 14 residues. The CDR3 region has the DNA TGCAGCGTGAGGGACGGTTCCAGAGTTGACATGCTGTTTTTT. Its protein is CSVRDGSRVDMLFF.